This section outlines one TCR beta chain sequence together with its context. This sample is drawn from a study of blood T cell repertoires in COVID-19. Looking at the study overall: Spain, Italy and the United States supplied samples that represented acute and convalescent COVID-19. From T cells, B-cell-depleted T cells, or PBMCs came the material, which was cDNA or gDNA.

CDR3 length: 15 residues. Trimming pared 2 bases from V and 2 bases from J, leaving 10 bases between. Germline V gives CDR1 SGHTA, CDR2 FQGTGA. As processed by the authors: Scientists estimated how many nucleated cells there were by amplifying reference gene primers. Only in-frame clones appear in the TCRdb table, and some are missing; sequencing was by immunoSEQ multiplex PCR. D and trimming come from the DNA, and the V and J calls and clone size come from that table. The sample has under 250,000 clones; 85% are singletons. The gene calls are TRBV7-3 and TRBJ2-1; tentatively, D is TRBD2 (5 bases). The clonotype originates from a woman aged 60-75 years with active or convalescent COVID-19. Source material: peripheral blood. In DNA, the CDR3 is TGTGCCAGCAGCTTACTGTCCGGGACCTACAATGAGCAGTTCTTC. It is translated as CASSLLSGTYNEQFF.